The 20 T cell receptor beta chains below come from one sample, sequenced in a study of neurological immune-mediated disorders. Each CDR3 protein is one row after TCRdb ran MiXCR on the 5' RACE reads. The sample shows 64,000 or so distinct CDR3 sequences, about 10% of them seen only once. Time point indicated: longitudinal time-point 1 (baseline). Sequenced input: PBMCs. These receptors were collected from a man under 40 in good health.

This chain uses TRBV27 with TRBJ2-3, with D possibly TRBD2 on 5 matching bases. The length of the CDR3 is 17 residues. The ends were cut back, 0 bases at V and 0 bases at J, with 13 bases in the middle. The germline gives CDR1 MNHEY, CDR2 SMNVEV (reference sequence). CDR3 bases: TGTGCCAGCAGTTTATCGGCGGGCATAACTAGCACAGATACGCAGTATTTT. Its translation: CASSLSAGITSTDTQYF.

This clonotype was picked up many times. The chain links TRBV28 to TRBJ2-3; 8 bases are a match to TRBD2. The V gene's germline CDR1 is MDHEN and CDR2 SYDVKM. Trimming cost V 4 bases and J 6 bases; bases outside gene matches: 3. The CDR3 covers 13 residues. As DNA, the CDR3 is TGTGCCAGCAGTTCGCGACTAGCGGATACGCAGTATTTT. Protein sequence: CASSSRLADTQYF.

This clonotype showed up many times. The chain couples TRBV18 to TRBJ2-3; D gene uncertain. V lost 0 bases to trimming and J lost 3 bases, with 10 bases between them. The CDR3 length is 15 residues. Germline V CDR1 and CDR2: KGHSH, LQKENI. CDR3 sequence (DNA): TGTGCCAGCTCACCACCAGGGCACAATACAGATACGCAGTATTTT. It codes for CASSPPGHNTDTQYF.

This clonotype was seen ten or more times. This rearrangement joins TRBV20-1 to TRBJ2-3; D may be TRBD2 (6 bases). Trimming took off 6 bases at V and 0 bases at J, with 16 bases between the two ends. Germline assignment: CDR1 DFQATT and CDR2 SNEGSKA (reference sequence). The CDR3 covers 15 residues. The CDR3 nucleotides read TGCAGTGCCGGAGGGGCCCTATTAAGCACAGATACGCAGTATTTT. Amino acid sequence: CSAGGALLSTDTQYF.

This clonotype was seen ten or more times. V is TRBV10-2 and J is TRBJ2-1; a possible D gene is TRBD2 (5 bases). The CDR3 covers 14 residues. Trimming took 4 bases from V and 2 from J, leaving 9 bases between them. Germline assignment: CDR1 WSHSY and CDR2 SAAADI. CDR3 DNA: TGCGCCAGCAGTGGCAGCGGACCCTACAATGAGCAGTTCTTC. Protein: CASSGSGPYNEQFF.

The chain joins TRBV20-1 to TRBJ2-7, with D perhaps matching TRBD1 or TRBD2 (6 bases each). The germline V and J ends were trimmed by 6 bases and 2 bases, with 20 bases remaining between them. Germline CDR1 is DFQATT and CDR2 is SNEGSKA (reference sequence). The CDR3 length is 15 residues. The CDR3 loop is CSAGGGLALTYEQYF. The CDR3 DNA follows: TGCAGTGCCGGAGGGGGGCTAGCGCTTACCTACGAGCAGTACTTC.

At least ten counts were recorded for this clonotype. The chain joins TRBV28 to TRBJ2-1; 11 bases map to TRBD1. V gave up 6 bases and J gave up 4 bases; unmatched junction bases: 5. The CDR3 loop spans 15 amino acids. The germline CDR1 and CDR2 sequences are MDHEN and SYDVKM. This CDR3 is CASSGGQGVYNEQFF. The CDR3 nucleotides read TGTGCCAGCAGCGGGGGACAGGGGGTATACAATGAGCAGTTCTTC.

This clonotype appeared many times. CDR3 DNA: TGTGCCAGCAGCCAAGAGGCAGGGCAGGGGAACACCATATATTTT. Amino acid sequence: CASSQEAGQGNTIYF. This chain links TRBV3-1 with TRBJ1-3, with a tentative D call TRBD1 (6 bases). CDR1 is LGHDT and CDR2 is YNNKEL in the germline V gene (reference sequence). The length of the CDR3 is 15 residues. Trimming removed 0 bases from V and 7 bases from J, with 13 bases in between. The full variable domain, in which reference TRBV3-1 and TRBJ1-3 provide the parts outside the CDR3, is DTAVSQTPKYLVTQMGNDKSIKCEQNLGHDTMYWYKQDSKKFLKIMFSYNNKELIINETVPNRFSPKSPDKAHLNLHINSLELGDSAVYFCASSQEAGQGNTIYFGEGSWLTVV.

This CDR3 reads CASSPAWTQYF. DNA for the CDR3: TGTGCCAGCAGCCCCGCTTGGACCCAGTACTTC. The gene calls are TRBV7-2 and TRBJ2-5; D gene unclear. Germline V CDR1 and CDR2: SGHTA, FQGNSA. The CDR3 length is 11 residues. V was pared by 5 bases and J by 7 bases, with 8 bases between.

This clonotype came up many times. The chain employs TRBV5-1 and TRBJ2-1, with D tentatively TRBD1 (5 bases). Germline V gives CDR1 SGHRS, CDR2 YFSETQ. This CDR3 comprises 16 residues. The V end was cut by 6 bases, the J end by 7 bases, with 23 bases between. The CDR3 reads CASNARRVGSGNEQFF. The CDR3 DNA follows: TGCGCCAGCAATGCCCGCAGGGTAGGCAGTGGGAATGAGCAGTTCTTC.

This clonotype was counted a few times. This chain links TRBV14 with TRBJ2-6; D tentatively fits TRBD1 or TRBD2 (5 bases each). Germline CDR1 reads SGHDN; CDR2 reads FVKESK. This CDR3 region has 17 residues. The V end lost 0 bases, the J end lost 2 bases, and 11 bases lay between the germline ends. CDR3 sequence reads: CASSQDLLGAGANVLTF. Written as DNA, the CDR3 is TGTGCCAGCAGCCAAGATCTTTTGGGGGCTGGGGCCAACGTCCTGACTTTC.

At least ten counts were recorded for this clonotype. V is TRBV7-8 and J is TRBJ2-3; maybe TRBD2 (6 bases). CDR1 and CDR2 from the germline V gene are SGHVS and FQNEAQ. V was cut by 6 bases and J by 2 bases, with 9 bases left in between. The CDR3 sequence is 13 residues long. As DNA, the CDR3 is TGTGCCAGCAGGGGCGGGATCACAGATACGCAGTATTTT. This codes for CASRGGITDTQYF.

This clonotype was seen many times. The chain uses TRBV5-1 and TRBJ2-7; D unclear. The CDR3 loop spans 17 amino acids. V dropped 2 bases and J dropped 7 bases, with 25 bases sitting between them. Germline CDR1 reads SGHRS; CDR2 reads YFSETQ. Here the CDR3 DNA reads TGCGCCAGCAGCTTTGGCGACATAAATACAGTTCCGCGGGAGCAGTACTTC. Protein: CASSFGDINTVPREQYF.

The table lists this clonotype with many counts. DNA for the CDR3: TGCGCCAGCAGCCCCTTAGCCACCAGAGGGGGCTCCGGCGAGCAGTACTTC. Its protein product is CASSPLATRGGSGEQYF. This sequence joins TRBV5-1 and TRBJ2-7; 7 bases are a match to TRBD1. Germline V gene sequence: CDR1 SGHRS, CDR2 YFSETQ. V was pared by 4 bases and J by 6 bases, with 19 bases of the junction left unmatched. This CDR3 contains 17 residues.

This clonotype was detected ten times or more. The genes are TRBV7-9 and TRBJ2-1, with D possibly being TRBD2 (6 bases). V was pared by 10 bases and J by 4 bases, with 14 bases between. From germline, CDR1 is SEHNR and CDR2 FQNEAQ (reference sequence). CDR3 length: 13 residues. The CDR3 protein is CATTDRGYNEQFF. CDR3 coding DNA: TGTGCCACCACAGATCGGGGGTACAATGAGCAGTTCTTC.

This clonotype was counted at least ten times. This rearrangement joins TRBV5-1 to TRBJ2-7; the D gene could be TRBD1 or TRBD2 (5 bases each). Looked up from germline, CDR1 is SGHRS and CDR2 is YFSETQ. V dropped 4 bases and J dropped 3 bases, with 14 bases sitting between them. The CDR3 runs to 14 residues. The CDR3, as DNA: TGCGCCAGCAGCAGGTCCGGGACCAACTACGAGCAGTACTTC. The encoded protein is CASSRSGTNYEQYF. The full variable domain, in which reference TRBV5-1 and TRBJ2-7 provide the parts outside the CDR3, is KAGVTQTPRYLIKTRGQQVTLSCSPISGHRSVSWYQQTPGQGLQFLFEYFSETQRNKGNFPGRFSGRQFSNSRSEMNVSTLELGDSALYLCASSRSGTNYEQYFGPGTRLTVT.

The chain uses TRBV18 and TRBJ1-3; D is unresolved. V dropped 1 base and J dropped 2 bases, with 12 bases sitting between them. Germline V gene lookup returns CDR1 KGHSH and CDR2 LQKENI. This CDR3 comprises 16 residues. CDR3 loop: CASSPRLRDTGNTIYF. Here the CDR3 DNA reads TGTGCCAGCTCACCACGTTTAAGGGATACTGGAAACACCATATATTTT.

V usage is TRBV28 and J usage is TRBJ2-5; either TRBD1 or TRBD2 may supply D (6 bases each). V was trimmed by 5 bases and J by 7 bases, leaving 20 bases between them. The CDR3 extends over 15 amino acids. Germline CDR1 is MDHEN and CDR2 is SYDVKM. This CDR3 is CASSIPQGGGWTQYF. CDR3 nucleotide sequence: TGTGCCAGCAGTATACCACAGGGAGGAGGATGGACCCAGTACTTC.

This clonotype was found many times. V and J are TRBV5-6 and TRBJ2-1, with 14 bases aligning to TRBD2. The V gene's germline CDR1 is SGHDT and CDR2 YYEEEE. The junction had 6 bases not matched to a gene; V was cut back by 4 bases and J by 6 bases. The CDR3 is 16 amino acids. CDR3 sequence reads: CASSPPGLAGVNEQFF. The CDR3 nucleotides read TGTGCCAGCAGCCCGCCGGGACTAGCGGGAGTCAATGAGCAGTTCTTC.

At least ten counts were recorded for this clonotype. The chain is built from TRBV5-1 and TRBJ1-3; 7 nucleotides line up with TRBD1. The germline CDR1 and CDR2 sequences are SGHRS and YFSETQ. The ends lost 0 bases at V and 7 bases at J; junction bases unmatched: 7. CDR3 length: 15 residues. CDR3 protein: CASSLVSGGRNTIYF. In DNA, the CDR3 is TGCGCCAGCAGCTTGGTTTCAGGGGGAAGGAACACCATATATTTT.